This T cell receptor beta chain was recorded in a study of cytomegalovirus exposure and HLA in healthy donors (dated by TCRdb to the late 2010s). Notes on the research overall: An earlier analysis of roughly 500 of the donors reported 276 Gb of sequence data and approximately 110 million unique TCR beta sequences from 150 million to 200 million T cells. Genome-wide SNP genotypes for about 55% of the roughly 670 donors were used in a later genetic analysis, which treated that subset as a discovery cohort. To decide whether each TCR beta V gene segment behaved as functional or pseudogenic, an earlier analysis of 587 of the donors relied on high-throughput TCR beta sequencing. A few DR-DQ haplotypes were treated as single units for association and clustering because of strong linkage in the cohort. Both class I and class II loci were covered by HLA typing, at four-digit resolution. The T cell repertoires of about 700 subjects were profiled by immunosequencing and related to cytomegalovirus serostatus. Among the 398 genotyped donors, around 81% belonged to the genetic ancestry cluster associated with self-reported Caucasian donors. Along with the roughly 700-subject first cohort, a separate validation cohort of around 110 different subjects was used. The later analysis used no new phenotypic data to find candidate immune exposures, relying instead on TCR beta sequences and their occurrence across donors. All discovery cohort repertoires had been generated using a single sequencing platform. The study aimed to test whether cataloging public T cell receptors could reveal signatures of past pathogen exposure. High-throughput TCR immunosequencing, statistical association of individual TCRs with disease status, and machine learning were combined to predict cytomegalovirus infection status. A later analysis re-analyzed previously published TCR beta repertoires from roughly 630 donors and added high-resolution HLA genotyping to study TCR occurrence patterns. Approximately 300 gigabases of sequencing data and around 85 million unique TCR sequences made up an early release that covered 500 to 700 HLA-typed donors. Donor age, sex, ethnicity and CMV serostatus were compiled alongside the repertoire data. Typing coverage varied by locus: about 620-640 donors for A, B, C, DRB1 and DQB1; roughly 520 for DQA1; around 610 for DPA1; 450 to 480 for DPB1. Among some 400 genotyped donors of the cohort, an average of around 240,000 unique TCR beta nucleotide sequences was sequenced per donor, of which about 19% were non-productive.

CDR1 and CDR2 are read off the germline V gene as MGHRA and YSYEKL. From its cysteine to its phenylalanine, the CDR3 spans 14 amino acids. Kept here is only the CDR3 DNA, which spans 42 bases and is read in frame from base 1. With regard to this clone: Its antigen is currently not known. One end of the junction does not line up with germline, which may come from a read error.

Here is what the overall study found, with its caveats: In an earlier analysis of several hundred of the donors, most TCR beta V segments were observed in productive rearrangements about 87% or about 30% of the time, broadly matching IMGT annotations. The study listed approximately 160 TCR beta chains as associated with cytomegalovirus. Because counts were too low, roughly 17 rarely observed V segments, including chromosome 9 orphons, were left out of the earlier analysis of 587 of the donors. Correlated functional status among segregating V segments might be attributable to linkage disequilibrium, but an unknown experimental factor could not be ruled out. This cohort had only TCR beta chains sequenced, and the lack of alpha or paired-chain data limited which features could be detected. In a later analysis, over 15,000 TCR beta sequences were associated with specific HLA alleles at a false discovery rate of 0.05. Across donors, most TCR sequences were observed very rarely, whereas some public TCRs were present in many individuals. According to a later analysis, most CMV-associated TCR beta chains appeared to be HLA-restricted, and the HLA associations seemed to be driven largely by CMV exposure. Strong co-occurrence of HLA alleles, especially DR and DQ, made assigning TCR associations to individual alleles difficult. For the cohort, immune exposure information was limited to CMV serostatus. In a later genetic analysis, a missense DCLRE1C variant was associated with V-gene and J-gene trimming of TCR beta chains, and the association was replicated in an independent cohort. Some IMGT-functional V segments, including TRBV6-2 and TRBV6-3, could not be distinguished by the 87-base-pair reads and were therefore excluded. According to the authors, the approach could potentially be generalized to other disease states and immunological phenotypes. A few of the identified cytomegalovirus-associated TCR beta chains were confirmed in vitro to be specific for cytomegalovirus antigens. Compared with the roughly 670-donor mean, donors in an Asian-associated ancestry cluster had fewer N-insertions in productive TCRs, according to a later genetic analysis. The presence/absence analyses assumed that sequencing depth was roughly uniform across donors, and that assumption may not be true. A later analysis reported that several top co-occurrence clusters appeared linked to parvovirus B19, influenza, CMV and Epstein-Barr virus. The sequencing pipeline was judged likely to have produced a cluster of highly shared sequence variants as a technical artifact. Because some donors lacked HLA typing at each locus, the association tests relied only on the typed subset. The classifier was reported to diagnose cytomegalovirus status with high specificity and sensitivity in both the original cohort and the validation cohort. A further reported finding was that TCR beta sequences accurately predicted the HLA-A and HLA-B alleles for most subjects in the first cohort. According to a later analysis, TCR association rates differed among HLA loci, with DRB1 alleles showing the most associated TCRs and HLA-C alleles showing the fewest. In a later analysis, HLA-associated TCR beta chains were found to be more clonally expanded and to have lower generation probabilities than equally common non-associated chains.

In total, approximately 690 healthy bone marrow donors made up the cohort. All cohort members were sampled while nominally healthy, although unrecorded immune exposures were likely present. The donor was CMV seropositive and was included in the group of 290 or so seropositive cohort members. A peripheral blood sample was collected from each donor, and TCR beta sequencing was performed on peripheral blood mononuclear cells. The Qiagen DNeasy Blood Extraction Kit was used to extract genomic DNA from the blood cell samples. Library preparation used the immunoSEQ multiplex PCR assay. The multiplex PCR relied on a mix of 60 forward primers for TCR Vbeta segments and 13 reverse primers for TCR Jbeta segments. Amplification of the CDR3 region of rearranged TCR beta genes was performed with a multiplex PCR assay on genomic DNA. The amplified TCR beta libraries were sequenced on the Illumina HiSeq System as 87-base-pair reads. On the study's bioinformatics: A later analysis counted about 80 million unique TCR beta chains across the 550 to 750 repertoires, and roughly 11 million of these chains were shared by at least two donors. To remove PCR and sequencing errors, raw reads were error-corrected and collapsed into unique sequences using a nearest-neighbor algorithm that merged closely related sequences. Alignment of CDR3 sequences to IMGT reference sequences was used to assign V, D and J gene segments. For a sequence to be retained, at least a six-nucleotide match to both a V gene segment and a J gene segment was required. A rearrangement counted as productive if the CDR3 had no stop codons and remained in frame with V and J, and every other rearrangement counted as non-productive. Following IMGT convention, CDR3 was defined as the stretch from the second conserved V-encoded cysteine to the conserved J-encoded phenylalanine. The earlier analysis of a few hundred of the donors excluded sequences that lacked an unambiguous match to a single V gene segment. An earlier analysis of a few hundred of the donors classified V segments as functional when productive rearrangements were above 56.7% and as segregating when the standard deviation between donors was above 5%. To diagnose cytomegalovirus status from the catalog of TCR beta chain sequences, a statistical classification framework was built. In a later analysis, TCR nucleotide sequences were compared against IMGT/GENE-DB human TR gene sequences so that V and J genes could be assigned. The TCRdist pipeline was used in a later analysis to assign CDR3 sequences and most-parsimonious VDJ recombination scenarios. A later analysis defined each TCR beta chain by its CDR3 amino acid sequence plus V-gene family, and excluded reads lacking a unique V-gene family. In a later analysis, a few hundred highly shared, low-generation-probability nucleotide sequences were removed to address suspected cross-contamination and a sequencing artifact. In a later analysis, a clonal expansion index for each public chain was calculated from normalized within-repertoire ranks of inferred template counts. A later analysis computed generation probabilities with a VDJ recombination model fitted to out-of-frame rearrangements, and checked the results against IGoR. A later analysis scored TCR-TCR, TCR-HLA and TCR-CMV co-occurrence with hypergeometric tests, applying a repertoire-size bias correction to TCR pairs. To estimate false discovery rates, a later analysis permuted the HLA or CMV assignments 20 times. In a later analysis, co-occurring TCRs were grouped with DBSCAN, and TCRdist sequence similarity was added when clustering was performed within HLA-allele-positive subsets. Repertoires with fewer than 30,000 or more than 120,000 public chains, plus five repertoires with anomalous nucleotide sharing, were excluded from co-occurrence clustering. This is the immuneACCESS table as TCRdb keeps it, with only in-frame sequences that have V and J called. A part of the clones is gone; compared with another copy, unresolved V genes explain less than half, and the rest is unexplained. V and J calls and clone size are copied from that table; D and trimming were computed from the DNA. This sample lists about 130,000 clones; 74% were detected once. The top ten hold about 6% of the sample.

The sequencing sample was made of PBMCs. The chain joins TRBV4-1 to TRBJ1-1; TRBD1 could be the D gene, as 5 bases match. This TCR came from a woman in her 50s in good health and CMV-seropositive. The CDR3 protein: CASTQSRARTEAFF. The DNA sequence is given as TGCGCCAGCACCCAAAGCAGGGCGCGCACTGAAGCTTTCTTT.